This T cell receptor beta chain was sequenced during a study of blood T cell repertoires in COVID-19 (TCRdb year 2020). Regarding the complete study: Collaborator samples came from the United States, Italy and Spain and covered acute and convalescent phases of COVID-19. The prospective study material was composed of cDNA or gDNA derived from T cells, B-cell-depleted T cells, or PBMCs. Subjects who had been exposed to COVID-19, were actively infected with it, or had recovered from it provided the deeply sampled blood TCRbeta repertoires that made up the dataset. The repertoires were made available in a free public database intended to serve as a resource for research on the immune response to SARS-CoV-2. Samples came from the ongoing ImmuneRACE study (first 160 participants) plus 1,254 subjects from 6 global collaborators. Nearly every sample came with metadata listing a de-identified subject ID, COVID-19 status, age in years and sex. HLA class I and class II types, where available, came from metadata supplied by the sample provider rather than from assay-based typing. Points the paper makes about the study in general: Clinical and demographic metadata were provided uncurated, with the amount varying by source and participant.

The CDR3 contains 13 residues, cysteine and phenylalanine counted. The CDR3 DNA has 39 bases and is translated from base 1. V was cut back by 6 bases and J by 4 bases, leaving a gap of 10 bases between them. TCRbeta CDR3 regions were amplified from genomic DNA by means of the immunoSEQ Assay, a bias-controlled multiplex PCR. Under the source paper's analysis protocol: Within the assay, amplification of reference gene primers was used to estimate how many nucleated cells each sample contained. To quantify the absolute abundance of each unique TCRbeta CDR3 rearrangement, sequence reads were collapsed and filtered. For each sample, productive Simpson clonality was calculated by taking the square root of Simpson's diversity index across productive rearrangements. Sourced from immuneACCESS, this table was stored by TCRdb with only in-frame sequences that have V and J called. A share of the clones is absent; for the studies checked, an unresolved V gene accounts for under half, and the remainder has no known explanation. The V and J calls and clone size come from that table; D and trimming were worked out from the DNA. This sample lists roughly 380,000 clones; about 90% were detected once. 2.5% to 3.5% of the sample comes from the top ten.

As regards this clone: Its specific antigen is unknown. Within one base of it there is no much larger clone, and no base qualities were kept.

Participants in the prospective study were aged about 18 to 95 years, lived in 20 to 25 United States geographic areas, and enrolled through a virtual design. To assign participants to cohorts, the prospective study relied on clinical history that participants themselves reported in a screening survey and a study questionnaire. Recovered participants in ImmuneRACE Cohort 3 were defined by two consecutive negative NP/OP PCR tests, clearance by a healthcare professional, or resolution of symptoms. In the prospective study, whole blood, serum and a nasopharyngeal or oropharyngeal swab were collected from each participant by mobile phlebotomists. Additional blood draws and questionnaires over an approximately 2-month period could optionally be provided by prospective study participants. Blood samples from the prospective study were shipped frozen or at room temperature prior to DNA extraction.

The chain joins TRBV12-3 or TRBV12-4 to TRBJ1-3; a tentative D match to TRBD1 spans 6 bases. The sequenced material came from PBMCs or T cells enriched from blood (not recorded which). This TCR derives from a woman in her twenties or thirties who had recovered from COVID-19. This receptor has the CDR3 CASSSGAGNTIYF. The nucleotides are TGTGCCAGCAGCTCAGGGGCGGGAAACACCATATATTTT.